Below, 5 T cell receptor beta chains from the same sample are listed, as sequenced in a study of T cell responses to AZD1222 COVID-19 vaccine. Some clones are missing from TCRdb's copy, which holds only in-frame ones; the method was immunoSEQ multiplex PCR. Here the sample spans some 170,000 clones, around 90% being singletons. Sequencing was performed on peripheral blood, taken on day 0 of AZD1222 vaccination. These receptors were taken from an adult in good health.

V and J are TRBV28 and TRBJ1-2; D may be TRBD1 (5 bases). The V gene lost 6 bases and the J gene lost 4 bases, with 12 bases spanning the gap. This CDR3 has 13 residues. Germline CDR1 and CDR2: MDHEN and SYDVKM. The DNA for the CDR3 is TGTGCCAGCAGCCGGGGTGGGGGCTATGGCTACACCTTC. It is translated as CASSRGGGYGYTF.

The chain has TRBV5-6 and TRBJ2-3; D unclear. The V and J ends lost 3 bases and 2 bases respectively, with 10 bases between them. The CDR3 consists of 14 residues. Per germline, CDR1 SGHDT and CDR2 YYEEEE. DNA for the CDR3: TGTGCCAGCAGCTCCTTTACTAACACAGATACGCAGTATTTT. Translating gives CASSSFTNTDTQYF.

The chain employs TRBV10-1 and TRBJ2-5, with a weak D call TRBD2 (6 bases). The V gene lost 4 bases and the J gene lost 4 bases, with 10 bases spanning the gap. This CDR3 is built from 13 residues. Germline V gene lookup returns CDR1 WNHNN and CDR2 SYGVQD (reference sequence). The CDR3 loop is CASSASGVETQYF. The CDR3 DNA follows: TGCGCCAGCAGTGCGTCGGGAGTAGAGACCCAGTACTTC.

This chain joins TRBV20-1 and TRBJ2-1; D ambiguous. This CDR3 has 11 residues. Germline V CDR1 and CDR2: DFQATT, SNEGSKA (reference sequence). V was shortened by 3 bases and J by 9 bases, with 9 bases between the two germline ends. The CDR3 region is CSASPSSEQFF. The DNA for the CDR3 is TGCAGTGCTAGCCCATCTAGTGAGCAGTTCTTC.

This chain uses TRBV4-3 with TRBJ2-3, with 9 bases fitting TRBD2. Trimming removed 1 base from V and 4 bases from J; junction bases left unmatched: 6. The CDR3 runs to 16 residues. Per the germline V gene, CDR1 is LGHNA and CDR2 is YSLEER. The CDR3 spells CASSQAGTSIADTQYF. Here the CDR3 DNA reads TGCGCCAGCAGCCAAGCCGGGACTAGCATAGCAGATACGCAGTATTTT.